The present T cell receptor beta chain was sequenced within a study of CD8+ T cells in alopecia areata. Study background: At a dose of 5 to 10 mg twice daily, oral tofacitinib was given to treated patients. Study-wide results and limits: Researchers report lesional scalp, most notably alopecia totalis/universalis, outstripped normal scalp in clonality.

TCR sequencing used cDNA made by reverse transcription of extracted RNA. Generated by immunoSEQ multiplex PCR, the TCRdb table keeps only in-frame clones and is missing some. The repertoire holds about 98,000 clones, with roughly 47% as singletons. Trimming shortened V by 0 bases and J by 10 bases, and 8 bases separated the two germline ends. In germline, CDR1 is SGHRS, CDR2 YFSETQ. The CDR3 has 12 residues. Alopecia areata patients provided lesional scalp punch biopsies and peripheral blood. This clone showed up just a few times. Its matching antigen is unknown. The receptor was derived from a human donor with alopecia areata. The sequenced material came from CD4+ T cells sorted from blood. V and J are TRBV5-1 and TRBJ2-1; TRBD2 might be the D (6 bases). CDR3 residues: CASSLDSGEQFF. DNA of the CDR3: TGCGCCAGCAGCTTGGACAGCGGGGAGCAGTTCTTC. The whole variable domain, remainder taken from reference TRBV5-1 and TRBJ2-1, is KAGVTQTPRYLIKTRGQQVTLSCSPISGHRSVSWYQQTPGQGLQFLFEYFSETQRNKGNFPGRFSGRQFSNSRSEMNVSTLELGDSALYLCASSLDSGEQFFGPGTRLTVL.